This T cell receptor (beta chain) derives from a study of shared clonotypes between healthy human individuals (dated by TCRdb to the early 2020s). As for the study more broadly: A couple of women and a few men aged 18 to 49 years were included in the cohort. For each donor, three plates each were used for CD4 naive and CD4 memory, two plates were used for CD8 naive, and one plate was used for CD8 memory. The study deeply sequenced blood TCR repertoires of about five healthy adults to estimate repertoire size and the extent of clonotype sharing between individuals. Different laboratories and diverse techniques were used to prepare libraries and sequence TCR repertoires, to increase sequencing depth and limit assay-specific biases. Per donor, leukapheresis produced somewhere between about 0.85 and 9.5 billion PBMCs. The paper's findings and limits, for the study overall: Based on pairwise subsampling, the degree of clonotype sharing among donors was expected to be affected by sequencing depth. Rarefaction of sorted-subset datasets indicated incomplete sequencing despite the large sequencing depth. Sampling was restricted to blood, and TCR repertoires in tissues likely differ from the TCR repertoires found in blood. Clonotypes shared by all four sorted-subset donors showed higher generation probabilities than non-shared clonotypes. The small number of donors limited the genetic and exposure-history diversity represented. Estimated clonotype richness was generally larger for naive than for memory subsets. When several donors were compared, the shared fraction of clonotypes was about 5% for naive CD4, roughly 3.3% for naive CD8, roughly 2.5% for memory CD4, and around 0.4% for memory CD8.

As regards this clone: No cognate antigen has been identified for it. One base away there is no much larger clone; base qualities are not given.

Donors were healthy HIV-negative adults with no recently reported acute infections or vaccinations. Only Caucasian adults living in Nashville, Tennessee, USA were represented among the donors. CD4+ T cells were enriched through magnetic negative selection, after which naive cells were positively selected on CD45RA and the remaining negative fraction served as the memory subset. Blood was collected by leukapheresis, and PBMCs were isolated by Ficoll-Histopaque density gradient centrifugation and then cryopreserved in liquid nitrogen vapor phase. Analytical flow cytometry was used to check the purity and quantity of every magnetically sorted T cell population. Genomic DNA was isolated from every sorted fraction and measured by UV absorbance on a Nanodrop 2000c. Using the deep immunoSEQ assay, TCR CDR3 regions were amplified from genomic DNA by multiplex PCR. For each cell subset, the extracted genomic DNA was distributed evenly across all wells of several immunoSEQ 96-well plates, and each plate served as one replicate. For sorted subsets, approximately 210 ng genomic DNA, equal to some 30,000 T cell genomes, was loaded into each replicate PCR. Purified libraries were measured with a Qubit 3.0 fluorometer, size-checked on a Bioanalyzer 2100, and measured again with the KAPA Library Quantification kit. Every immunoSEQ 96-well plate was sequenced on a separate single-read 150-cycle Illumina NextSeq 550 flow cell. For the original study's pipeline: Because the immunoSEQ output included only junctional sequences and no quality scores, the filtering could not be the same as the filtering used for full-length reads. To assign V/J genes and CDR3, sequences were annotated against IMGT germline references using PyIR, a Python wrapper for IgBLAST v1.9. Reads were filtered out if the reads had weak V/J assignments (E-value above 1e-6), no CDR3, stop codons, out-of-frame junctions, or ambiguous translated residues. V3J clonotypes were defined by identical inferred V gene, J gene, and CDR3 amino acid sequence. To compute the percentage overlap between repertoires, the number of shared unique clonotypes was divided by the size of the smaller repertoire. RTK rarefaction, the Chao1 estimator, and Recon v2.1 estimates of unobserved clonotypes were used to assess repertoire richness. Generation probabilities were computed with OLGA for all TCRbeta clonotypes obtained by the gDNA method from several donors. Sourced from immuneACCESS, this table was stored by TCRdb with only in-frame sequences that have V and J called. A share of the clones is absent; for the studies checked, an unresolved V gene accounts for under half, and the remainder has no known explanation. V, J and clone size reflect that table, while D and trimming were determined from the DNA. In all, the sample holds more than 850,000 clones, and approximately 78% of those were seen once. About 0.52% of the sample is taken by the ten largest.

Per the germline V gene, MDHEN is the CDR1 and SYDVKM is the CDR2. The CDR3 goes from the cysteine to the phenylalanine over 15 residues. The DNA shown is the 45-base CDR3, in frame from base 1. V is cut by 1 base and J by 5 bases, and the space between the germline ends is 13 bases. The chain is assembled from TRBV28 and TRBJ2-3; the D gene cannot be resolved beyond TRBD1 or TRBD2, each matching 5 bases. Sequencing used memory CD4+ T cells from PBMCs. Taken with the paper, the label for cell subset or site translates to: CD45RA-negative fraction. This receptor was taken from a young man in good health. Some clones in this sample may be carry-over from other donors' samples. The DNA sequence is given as TGTGCCAGCAGTTTATTGGGGGAGTTTCAAGATACGCAGTATTTT. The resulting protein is CASSLLGEFQDTQYF.